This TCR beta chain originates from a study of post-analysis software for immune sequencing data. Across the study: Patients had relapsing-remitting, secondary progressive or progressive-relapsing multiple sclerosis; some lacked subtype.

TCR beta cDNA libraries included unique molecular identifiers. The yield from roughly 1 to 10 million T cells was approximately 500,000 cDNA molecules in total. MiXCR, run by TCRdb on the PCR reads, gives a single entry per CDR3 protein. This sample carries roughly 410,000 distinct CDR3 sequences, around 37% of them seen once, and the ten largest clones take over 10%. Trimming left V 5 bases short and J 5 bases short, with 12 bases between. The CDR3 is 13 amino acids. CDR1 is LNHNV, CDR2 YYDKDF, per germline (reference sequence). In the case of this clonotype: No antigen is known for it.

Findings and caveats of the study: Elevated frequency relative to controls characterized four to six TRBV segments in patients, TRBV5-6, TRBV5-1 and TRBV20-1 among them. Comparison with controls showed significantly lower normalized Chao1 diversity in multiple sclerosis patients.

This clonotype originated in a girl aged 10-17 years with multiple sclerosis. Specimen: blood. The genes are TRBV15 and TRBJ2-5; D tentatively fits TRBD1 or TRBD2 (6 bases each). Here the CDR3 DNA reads TGTGCCACCAGCTGGGGGGCGTGGGAGACCCAGTACTTC. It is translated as CATSWGAWETQYF.